Listed below are T cell receptor beta chains from one sample, sequenced in a study of blood T cells in healthy people across ages. Each CDR3 protein is one row after TCRdb ran MiXCR on the 5' RACE reads. The sample contains about 970,000 distinct CDR3 sequences, roughly 51% of which appear only once. The sample comprised blood. The receptors were sampled from an older woman in good health. Each CDR3 is given with its conserved first and last residue. D genes are given only for firm matches. Some rows mark clone size as missing; the rest say once, few, many or name a class of expanded clone.

>TRBJ2-7|TRBV5-1|.|.
TGCGCCAGCAGCGGCGACCCACTGGGGTACGAGCAGTACTTC
CASSGDPLGYEQYF
>TRBJ2-1|TRBV29-1|.|.
TGCAGCGGGTCGGGTGCCAATGAGCAGTTCTTC
CSGSGANEQFF
>TRBJ2-3|TRBV6-5|once|.
TGTGCCAGCAGTTACGCGGCGGGGATAATTACTAGCACAGATACGCAGTATTTT
CASSYAAGIITSTDTQYF
>TRBJ2-1|TRBV6-2/TRBV6-3|.|.
TGTGCCAGCGACCGCGGCCCGAGGGCGGGAAACAATGAGCAGTTCTTC
CASDRGPRAGNNEQFF
>TRBJ2-7|TRBV20-1|.|.
TGCAGTGCCGAAGCGGAAAACGACGAGCAGTATTTC
CSAEAENDEQYF
>TRBJ2-7|TRBV7-2|.|TRBD2
TGTGCCAGCAGCCTAGCCGGGACTAGCCCGACCTACGAGCAGTACTTC
CASSLAGTSPTYEQYF
>TRBJ2-1|TRBV29-1|.|.
TGCAGCGCTGAGGGTAAGAGGGGCACCGACAATGAGCAGTTCTTC
CSAEGKRGTDNEQFF
>TRBJ2-1|TRBV6-2/TRBV6-3|.|TRBD2
TGTGCCACCCGGGGGAGGGCCTACAATGAGCAGTTCTTC
CATRGRAYNEQFF
>TRBJ2-1|TRBV5-1|.|TRBD1
TGCGCCAGCAGCGTCCTCGGACAGGGGAACAATGAGCAGTTCTTC
CASSVLGQGNNEQFF
>TRBJ2-7|TRBV20-1|once|TRBD2
TGCAGTGCTAGACACGGGGGGGGGTACGAGCAGTACTTC
CSARHGGGYEQYF
>TRBJ2-1|TRBV6-2/TRBV6-3|few|TRBD1
TGTGCCAGCAGTTTAAACAGGGGCCATGAGCAGTTCTTC
CASSLNRGHEQFF
>TRBJ2-7|TRBV13|.|TRBD2
TGTGCCAGCAGCCCTCGCGGGGGACGATCCTACGAGCAGTACTTC
CASSPRGGRSYEQYF
>TRBJ2-7|TRBV28|.|.
TGTGCCAGCAGTTTAGTTGGGGAGGCCTACGAGCAGTACTTC
CASSLVGEAYEQYF
>TRBJ1-2|TRBV20-1|.|.
TGCAGTGCTACTTCGGGATGGGGAGGCTACACCTTC
CSATSGWGGYTF
>TRBJ2-5|TRBV5-6|.|.
TGTGCCAGCAGCTTTCTCCTTACGCAAGAGACCCAGTACTTC
CASSFLLTQETQYF
>TRBJ1-4|TRBV2|.|.
TGTGCCAGTCAGGGGACTAATGAAAAACTGTTTTTT
CASQGTNEKLFF
>TRBJ2-7|TRBV4-1|few|.
TGCGCCAGCAGCCAAGACGTAGCGGAGAGCTACGAGCAGTACTTC
CASSQDVAESYEQYF
>TRBJ2-1|TRBV24-1|.|.
TGTGCCACCTCGTATTACAATGAGCAGTTCTTC
CATSYYNEQFF
>TRBJ2-4|TRBV27|.|.
TGTGCCAGCAGTTTATCTCCCGGACGCTCATTAAAAAACATTCAGTACTTC
CASSLSPGRSLKNIQYF
>TRBJ2-1|TRBV24-1|few|.
TGTGCCACCAGTGAACGGGGGACTGGGTACAATGAGCAGTTCTTC
CATSERGTGYNEQFF
>TRBJ2-5|TRBV18|.|TRBD2
TGTGCCAGCTCACCGGTCGGGGGGGTTCAAGAGACCCAGTACTTC
CASSPVGGVQETQYF
>TRBJ2-1|TRBV20-1|.|.
TGCAGTGCTAGGCCAGCCAGTGTGGGTGAGCAGTTCTTC
CSARPASVGEQFF
>TRBJ2-5|TRBV6-2/TRBV6-3|.|.
TGTGCCAGCAGACTCCAGGGAGTGGCGACCCAGTACTTC
CASRLQGVATQYF
>TRBJ1-4|TRBV6-2/TRBV6-3|once|TRBD1
TGTGCCAGCAGTGACACGGGACAGTATAATGAAAAACTGTTTTTT
CASSDTGQYNEKLFF
>TRBJ2-3|TRBV20-1|.|TRBD2
TGCAGTGCTGGGAGACCACTAGCGGATACGCAGTATTTT
CSAGRPLADTQYF
>TRBJ2-5|TRBV6-5|few|.
TGTGCCAGCAGTTATATGAAGACCCAGTACTTC
CASSYMKTQYF
>TRBJ2-1|TRBV5-1|once|.
TGCGCCAGCAGCCTACAGACCACCTCACACAATGAGCAGTTCTTC
CASSLQTTSHNEQFF
>TRBJ2-7|TRBV7-9|.|.
TGTGCCAGCAGCTCCCCCAGGGGGCTAGCGGGGATATACGAGCAGTACTTC
CASSSPRGLAGIYEQYF
>TRBJ2-5|TRBV4-1|few|.
TGCGCCAGCAGCCAAGTTGTTTTGAGGGGGAGAGGGGAGACCCAGTACTTC
CASSQVVLRGRGETQYF
>TRBJ2-3|TRBV2|.|.
TGTGCCAGCGTGGGGGGACGTGGTGAGGAGAAGCAGTATTTT
CASVGGRGEEKQYF
>TRBJ2-5|TRBV7-2|few|.
TGTGCCAGCACGACCTCAACAGGCCAAGAGACCCAGTACTTC
CASTTSTGQETQYF
>TRBJ2-1|TRBV27|.|TRBD2
TGTGCCAGCAGTTCGGGACTAGCGGGAGGGAATGAGCAGTTCTTC
CASSSGLAGGNEQFF
>TRBJ2-3|TRBV21-1|few|.
TGTGCCAGCAGCAAAGTAGGGACAGGGGTAAGCACAGATACGCAGTATTTT
CASSKVGTGVSTDTQYF
>TRBJ2-3|TRBV4-3|few|.
TGCGCCAGCAGCCAAAGGTCACTTGGCACAGATACGCAGTATTTT
CASSQRSLGTDTQYF
>TRBJ2-3|TRBV27|once|TRBD2
TGTGCCAGCAGTTTTGGGACTACCTACACAGATACGCAGTATTTT
CASSFGTTYTDTQYF
>TRBJ2-3|TRBV29-1|.|.
TGCAGCGCCGGTGGGGGCCTCACAGATACGCAGTATTTT
CSAGGGLTDTQYF